The clone carrying this T cell receptor (beta chain) was observed at least ten times. The data derive from a study of T-cell memory formation after mild COVID-19. The length of the CDR3 is 14 residues. CDR1 is SGDLS, CDR2 YYNGEE, per germline. V was cut by 0 bases and J by 1 base, with 7 bases left in between. TCRdb independently ran MiXCR on the 5' RACE reads; one entry per CDR3 protein. The sample includes approximately 300,000 distinct CDR3 sequences, 7.5% to 9.5% of them seen just once. Sequencing was done on a sample of PBMCs or a T cell subset sorted from them (not recorded which). This chain joins TRBV9 and TRBJ1-1, with D maybe TRBD1 (5 bases). The sequence derives from a man between 18 and 35 years old who had mild COVID-19 (a few samples of this study predate the infection). Cell type and time point are not known. DNA for the CDR3: TGTGCCAGCAGCGTAGTGGGGGGGAACACTGAAGCTTTCTTT. This translates into CASSVVGGNTEAFF.